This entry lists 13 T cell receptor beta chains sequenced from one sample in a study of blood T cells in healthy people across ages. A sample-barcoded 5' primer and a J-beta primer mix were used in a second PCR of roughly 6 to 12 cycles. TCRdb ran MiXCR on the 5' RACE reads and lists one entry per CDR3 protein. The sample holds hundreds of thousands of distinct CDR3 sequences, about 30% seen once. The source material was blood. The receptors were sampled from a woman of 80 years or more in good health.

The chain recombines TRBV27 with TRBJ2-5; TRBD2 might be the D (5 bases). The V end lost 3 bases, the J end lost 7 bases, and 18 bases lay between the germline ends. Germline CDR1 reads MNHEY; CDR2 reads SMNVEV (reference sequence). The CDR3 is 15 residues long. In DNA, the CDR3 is TGTGCCAGCAGTTTGTCGGTTTGGGCGGGCCGGACCCAGTACTTC. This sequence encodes CASSLSVWAGRTQYF.

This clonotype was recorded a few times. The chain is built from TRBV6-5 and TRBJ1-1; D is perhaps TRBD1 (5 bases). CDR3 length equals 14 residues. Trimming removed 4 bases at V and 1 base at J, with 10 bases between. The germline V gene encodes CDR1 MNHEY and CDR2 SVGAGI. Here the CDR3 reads CASSSADTNTEAFF. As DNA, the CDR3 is TGTGCCAGCAGTTCCGCGGACACGAACACTGAAGCTTTCTTT.

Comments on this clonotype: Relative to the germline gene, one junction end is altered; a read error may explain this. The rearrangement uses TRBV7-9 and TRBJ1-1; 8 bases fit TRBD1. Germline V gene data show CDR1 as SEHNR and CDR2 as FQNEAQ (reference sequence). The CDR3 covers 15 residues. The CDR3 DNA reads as TGTGTCAGCAGCTTGGCCGGGACAGGGAACACTGAAGCTTTCTTT. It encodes CVSSLAGTGNTEAFF.

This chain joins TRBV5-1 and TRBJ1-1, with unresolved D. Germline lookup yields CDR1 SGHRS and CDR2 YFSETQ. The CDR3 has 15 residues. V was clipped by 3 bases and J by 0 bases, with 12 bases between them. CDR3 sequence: CASSSTEVMNTEAFF. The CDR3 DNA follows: TGCGCCAGCAGCTCAACAGAGGTAATGAACACTGAAGCTTTCTTT.

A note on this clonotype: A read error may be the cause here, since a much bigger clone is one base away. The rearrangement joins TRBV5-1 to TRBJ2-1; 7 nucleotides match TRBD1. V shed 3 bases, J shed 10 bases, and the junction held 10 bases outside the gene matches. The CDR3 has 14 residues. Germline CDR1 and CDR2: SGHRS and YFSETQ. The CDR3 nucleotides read TGCGCCAGCAGCTGGGGACAGCCCCCTATGGAGCAGTTCTTC. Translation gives CASSWGQPPMEQFF.

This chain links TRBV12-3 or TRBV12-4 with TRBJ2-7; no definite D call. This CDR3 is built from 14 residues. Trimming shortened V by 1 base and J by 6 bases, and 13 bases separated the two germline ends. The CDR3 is CASSLGAPQGEQYF. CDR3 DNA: TGTGCCAGCAGTTTAGGGGCCCCCCAAGGCGAGCAGTACTTC.

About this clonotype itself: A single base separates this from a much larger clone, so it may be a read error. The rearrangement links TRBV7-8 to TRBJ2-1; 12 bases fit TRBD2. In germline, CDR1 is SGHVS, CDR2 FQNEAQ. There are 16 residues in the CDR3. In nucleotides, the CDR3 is TGTGCCAGAAGCTCGACTAGACTAGCGGGGGTGTCCGAGCAGTTCTTC. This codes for CARSSTRLAGVSEQFF.

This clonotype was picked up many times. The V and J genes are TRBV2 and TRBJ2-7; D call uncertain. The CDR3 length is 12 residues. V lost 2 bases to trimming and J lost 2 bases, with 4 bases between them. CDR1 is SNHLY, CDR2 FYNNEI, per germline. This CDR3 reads CASSEWAYEQYF. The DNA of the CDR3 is TGTGCCAGCAGTGAATGGGCCTACGAGCAGTACTTC.

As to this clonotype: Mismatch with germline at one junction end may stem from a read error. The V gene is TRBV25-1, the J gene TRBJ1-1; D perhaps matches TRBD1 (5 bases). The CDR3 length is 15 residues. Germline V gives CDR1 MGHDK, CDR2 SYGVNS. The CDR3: CAGSVSGTGGSGAFF. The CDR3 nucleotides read TGTGCCGGCAGTGTCTCCGGGACGGGCGGTTCGGGAGCTTTCTTT.

The CDR3: CASSTPGPTLGYTF. The CDR3 DNA reads as TGTGCCAGCAGCACTCCGGGACCGACTCTTGGCTACACCTTC. The gene calls are TRBV7-2 and TRBJ1-2; perhaps TRBD1 as D (5 bases). CDR1 SGHTA and CDR2 FQGNSA come from the germline V gene. The length of the CDR3 is 14 residues. The V end lost 5 bases, the J end lost 7 bases, and 17 bases lay between the germline ends.

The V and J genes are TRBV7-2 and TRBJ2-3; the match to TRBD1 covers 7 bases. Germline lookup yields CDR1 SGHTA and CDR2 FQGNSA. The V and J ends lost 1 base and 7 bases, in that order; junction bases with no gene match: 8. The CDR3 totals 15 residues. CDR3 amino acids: CASSLEGARANTQYF. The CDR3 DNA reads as TGTGCCAGCAGCTTAGAGGGGGCGAGAGCCAATACGCAGTATTTT.

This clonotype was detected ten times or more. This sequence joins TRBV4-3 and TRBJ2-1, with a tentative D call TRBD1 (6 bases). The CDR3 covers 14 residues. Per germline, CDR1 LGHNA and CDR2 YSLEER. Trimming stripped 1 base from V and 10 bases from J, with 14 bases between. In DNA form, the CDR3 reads TGCGCCAGCAGCCAAGTAGGCGGACAGCCAGAGCAGTTCTTC. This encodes CASSQVGGQPEQFF.

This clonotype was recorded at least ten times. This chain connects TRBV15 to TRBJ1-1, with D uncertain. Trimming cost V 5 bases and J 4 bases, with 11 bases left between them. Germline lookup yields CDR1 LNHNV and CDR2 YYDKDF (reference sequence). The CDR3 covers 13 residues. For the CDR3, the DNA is TGTGCCACCAGCGCCCGGGGTTCCACTGAAGCTTTCTTT. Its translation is CATSARGSTEAFF. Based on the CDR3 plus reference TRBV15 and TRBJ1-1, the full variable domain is DAMVIQNPRYQVTQFGKPVTLSCSQTLNHNVMYWYQQKSSQAPKLLFHYYDKDFNNEADTPDNFQSRRPNTSFCFLDIRSPGLGDTAMYLCATSARGSTEAFFGQGTRLTVV.